The 24 T cell receptor beta chains listed next were all sequenced from one sample in a study of T cells after yellow fever vaccination. TCRdb recomputed calls from the 5' RACE reads with MiXCR, one row per CDR3 protein. The sample carries fewer than 90,000 distinct CDR3 sequences, approximately 6.5% recorded once. This material consisted of CD8+ T cells sorted from PBMCs, taken 5 days after the first yellow fever vaccination. The receptor source for this set is a man aged 18 to 30 who received the YFV17D yellow fever vaccine.

This clonotype has just a few counts. The V and J genes are TRBV12-3 or TRBV12-4 and TRBJ1-2; no reliable D call. This CDR3 spans 12 amino acids. The V gene lost 3 bases and the J gene lost 9 bases, with 11 bases spanning the gap. CDR3 amino acids: CASSFGLGSYTF. In DNA form, the CDR3 reads TGTGCCAGCAGTTTTGGGCTCGGGAGCTACACCTTC.

Judged by abundance, this clonotype is medium-sized. The genes are TRBV13 and TRBJ2-1, with D perhaps TRBD1 (6 bases). The CDR3 has 13 residues. Deletions cut 5 bases from V and 11 bases from J, with 16 bases between. Germline V lookup: CDR1 PRHDT, CDR2 FYEKMQ (reference sequence). The CDR3 DNA follows: TGTGCCAGCAGCCTCCAAGAAGACAGGAAGCAGTTCTTC. This translates into CASSLQEDRKQFF.

This clonotype was seen many times. The chain is built from TRBV6-2 or TRBV6-3 and TRBJ2-7; 8 bases map to TRBD2. CDR1 is MNHEY, CDR2 SVGEGT, per germline. The V and J ends lost 8 bases and 4 bases, in that order; junction bases with no gene match: 7. The CDR3 contains 13 residues. DNA for the CDR3: TGTGCCAGCCAAAGCGGGGGAGGTTACGAGCAGTACGTC. As protein: CASQSGGGYEQYV.

This clonotype was counted at least ten times. The chain combines TRBV7-2 with TRBJ2-3, with 9 bases that match TRBD1. CDR1 and CDR2 from the germline V gene are SGHTA and FQGNSA. Trimming at V came to 2 bases and at J to 5 bases, leaving 5 bases not matched to a gene. CDR3 size: 15 residues. This CDR3 reads CASSLSPTGGDTQYF. DNA for the CDR3: TGTGCCAGCAGCTTATCGCCGACAGGGGGAGATACGCAGTATTTT.

CDR3 nucleotides: TGTGCCAGCTTACCCCGACGCACAGATACGCAGTATTTT. This sequence encodes CASLPRRTDTQYF. This chain joins TRBV18 and TRBJ2-3, with D unresolved. The ends were cut back, 7 bases at V and 1 base at J, with 9 bases in the middle. The CDR3 extends over 13 amino acids. CDR1 is KGHSH, CDR2 LQKENI, per germline.

This clonotype was counted many times. V is TRBV12-3 or TRBV12-4 and J is TRBJ1-2, with TRBD1 identical over 9 bases. The CDR3 consists of 13 residues. Trimming removed 6 bases from V and 8 bases from J; junction bases left unmatched: 7. CDR3 in amino acids: CASSTQGAWGYTF. Here the CDR3 DNA reads TGTGCCAGCAGCACACAGGGGGCCTGGGGCTACACCTTC.

This clonotype was observed many times. CDR3 coding DNA: TGCAGTGCTAGAGTGGCGGGACAGCCGAGGTACGAGCAGTACTTC. Its protein is CSARVAGQPRYEQYF. The chain recombines TRBV20-1 with TRBJ2-7; the D gene is possibly TRBD1 (7 bases). This CDR3 has 15 residues. Germline-derived CDR1 and CDR2 are DFQATT and SNEGSKA (reference sequence). Trimming took off 1 base at V and 4 bases at J, with 17 bases between the two ends.

With regard to this clonotype: Sequence at one end of the junction differs from germline and may be a read error. The chain combines TRBV4-2 with TRBJ1-2; the D is unclear. The CDR3 is made up of 19 amino acids. Per germline, CDR1 LGHNA and CDR2 YNFKEQ. The CDR3 sequence: CGSSQDLLVEPNLGRGYTF. The CDR3 coding sequence is TGTGGCAGCAGCCAAGATCTTCTCGTTGAACCCAACCTAGGTCGGGGCTACACCTTC.

This clonotype was counted many times. The chain joins TRBV12-3 or TRBV12-4 to TRBJ2-6; D remains ambiguous. The CDR3 contains 15 residues. The V and J ends lost 5 bases and 0 bases respectively, with 8 bases between them. The chain's CDR3 is CASSPPISGANVLTF. The CDR3 nucleotides read TGTGCCAGCAGTCCTCCGATCTCTGGGGCCAACGTCCTGACTTTC.

In its sample, this clonotype was seen many times. The chain couples TRBV6-2 or TRBV6-3 to TRBJ2-1; 13 bases are shared with TRBD2. Looked up from germline, CDR1 is MNHEY and CDR2 is SVGEGT. The V gene end was trimmed by 5 bases and the J gene end by 0 bases; junction bases not matched to a gene: 13. This CDR3 contains 20 residues. CDR3 DNA sequence: TGTGCCAGCAGTCCCTATGCGACTAGCGGGGGGTCTAGCTCCTACAATGAGCAGTTCTTC. It translates to CASSPYATSGGSSSYNEQFF.

This clonotype showed up just a few times. The chain recombines TRBV27 with TRBJ2-7; D is undetermined. V was pared by 2 bases and J by 7 bases, with 15 bases between. The V gene's germline CDR1 is MNHEY and CDR2 SMNVEV (reference sequence). The CDR3 is made up of 14 amino acids. Here the CDR3 reads CASSLKPLGSEQYF. The DNA of the CDR3 is TGTGCCAGCAGTTTAAAACCTCTAGGGTCGGAGCAGTACTTC.

Ten or more counts support this clonotype. Here the CDR3 reads CASSRTGGQETQYF. The CDR3, as DNA: TGTGCCAGCAGTCGGACAGGGGGGCAAGAGACCCAGTACTTC. This rearrangement joins TRBV7-6 to TRBJ2-5; TRBD1 agrees at 10 bases. Germline CDR1 reads SGHVS; CDR2 reads FNYEAQ. The CDR3 is made up of 14 amino acids. Trimming took 6 bases from V and 2 from J; bases not matched to a gene: 3.

This clonotype showed up just a few times. This chain connects TRBV4-1 to TRBJ2-7; D remains ambiguous. V was clipped by 3 bases and J by 2 bases, with 8 bases between them. CDR1 MGHRA and CDR2 YSYEKL come from the germline V gene. The CDR3 sequence is 13 residues long. The CDR3 loop is CASSHTETYEQYF. DNA of the CDR3: TGCGCCAGCAGCCACACTGAGACCTACGAGCAGTACTTC.

The V and J genes are TRBV24-1 and TRBJ2-3; 10 bases are a match to TRBD1. CDR1 is KGHDR, CDR2 SFDVKD, per germline. The CDR3 loop spans 18 amino acids. After removal of 5 bases from V and 3 bases from J, the junction contained 13 bases not matched to a gene. For the CDR3, the DNA is TGTGCCACCAGTGGGCTTACCGGGACAGGGGCTTGGACAGATACGCAGTATTTT. It is translated as CATSGLTGTGAWTDTQYF.

This clonotype was observed at least ten times. This sequence joins TRBV6-2 or TRBV6-3 and TRBJ2-7; D gene ambiguous. This CDR3 region has 13 residues. Trimming pared 4 bases from V and 1 base from J, leaving 8 bases between. From germline, CDR1 is MNHEY and CDR2 SVGEGT. CDR3 loop: CASSSPWSYEQYF. CDR3 DNA sequence: TGTGCCAGCAGTTCCCCTTGGTCCTACGAGCAGTACTTC.

This clonotype was observed many times. This sequence joins TRBV5-1 and TRBJ2-1; 10 positions match TRBD1. V shed 4 bases and J 4 bases; nucleotides not matched to a gene: 8. This CDR3 region has 16 residues. From germline, CDR1 is SGHRS and CDR2 YFSETQ. Here the CDR3 reads CASSPRQGASYNEQFF. CDR3 DNA sequence: TGCGCCAGCAGCCCCCGACAGGGGGCGTCGTACAATGAGCAGTTCTTC.

The table lists this clonotype with many counts. The genes are TRBV7-9 and TRBJ1-6, with 8 nucleotides matching TRBD1. This CDR3 spans 15 amino acids. The germline CDR1 and CDR2 sequences are SEHNR and FQNEAQ (reference sequence). V was pared by 1 base and J by 14 bases, with 10 bases of the junction left unmatched. The CDR3 sequence is CASSLGTGTLLALHF. CDR3 sequence (DNA): TGTGCCAGCAGCTTAGGGACAGGGACCCTTCTGGCCCTCCACTTT.

Many counts were recorded for this clonotype. The chain joins TRBV4-1 to TRBJ1-1; the D gene is possibly TRBD1 (5 bases). The CDR3 contains 14 residues. The V end was cut by 1 base, the J end by 6 bases, with 12 bases between. CDR1 and CDR2 (germline): MGHRA, YSYEKL. The CDR3 reads CASSQGIGGAEAFF. DNA of the CDR3: TGCGCCAGCAGCCAAGGGATCGGGGGGGCTGAAGCTTTCTTT.

This clonotype was seen just once. A read error may account for a junction end that differs from germline. The rearrangement links TRBV23-1 to TRBJ2-5; TRBD1 is a possible D gene (5 bases). TRBV23-1 is recorded as an ORF, its role being uncertain. This CDR3 is built from 15 residues. CDR3 DNA: TGTGTCAGCAGTCAAAAGCAGGGCCAAGCAGAGACCCAGTACTTC. Translated, it gives CVSSQKQGQAETQYF.

This clonotype was found once. A read error may be the cause here, since a much bigger clone is one base away. J is TRBJ2-3 and V is TRBV7-8; weak D call: TRBD2 (6 bases). Looked up from germline, CDR1 is SGHVS and CDR2 is FQNEAQ. The CDR3 is made up of 16 amino acids. CDR3 protein: CARSLAWGEGTDTQYF. The CDR3 coding sequence is TGTGCCCGCAGCTTAGCGTGGGGGGAAGGCACAGATACGCAGTATTTT.

In its sample, this clonotype was seen a few times. The chain recombines TRBV6-2 or TRBV6-3 with TRBJ2-5; D is perhaps TRBD1 (6 bases). Looked up from germline, CDR1 is MNHEY and CDR2 is SVGEGT. V was cut by 8 bases and J by 1 base, with 20 bases left in between. This CDR3 spans 16 amino acids. The DNA of the CDR3 is TGTGCCAGCGTGCGTGGGGGCGGGTTGCTCCAAGAGACCCAGTACTTC. Translation: CASVRGGGLLQETQYF.

This clonotype was detected only a few times. V and J are TRBV4-2 and TRBJ2-3; 7 bases are shared with TRBD2. J gave up 2 bases and V 0 bases, and 14 bases lay outside the gene matches. This CDR3 spans 19 amino acids. Germline CDR1 is LGHNA and CDR2 is YNFKEQ. The CDR3 DNA sequence: TGTGCCAGCAGCCAAGAAGGTCGAATAGCGGGCGACAACACAGATACGCAGTATTTT. It yields the protein CASSQEGRIAGDNTDTQYF.

This chain's CDR3 is CASSYGLANEQYF. Here the CDR3 DNA reads TGTGCCAGCAGTTACGGCCTAGCAAACGAGCAGTACTTC. This chain joins TRBV6-2 or TRBV6-3 and TRBJ2-7; TRBD2 might be the D (5 bases). V was pared by 2 bases and J by 5 bases, with 10 bases between. The germline V gene encodes CDR1 MNHEY and CDR2 SVGEGT. The CDR3 consists of 13 residues.

This clonotype came up a few times. The chain combines TRBV5-4 with TRBJ2-7; no clear D gene. The CDR3 sequence is 13 residues long. Looked up from germline, CDR1 is SGHNT and CDR2 is YYREEE (reference sequence). The ends were cut back, 5 bases at V and 5 bases at J, with 14 bases in the middle. The CDR3 spells CASSLLTPDEQYF. The CDR3 nucleotides are TGTGCCAGCAGTCTCTTGACCCCCGACGAGCAGTACTTC.